These T cell receptor beta chains were read from a single sample in a study of T-cell reconstitution after alpha-beta-depleted transplantation in children. TCRdb reprocessed the PCR reads via MiXCR and lists one record per CDR3 protein. The sample lists 70,000 to 95,000 distinct CDR3 sequences, over 15% seen once, with about 47% in the top ten. Sequenced material: PBMCs, mostly from graft donor cells, taken 360 days after TCRalphabeta/CD19-depleted stem cell transplant. These TCRs come from a male patient aged 2 to 9 who had a stem cell transplant for acute lymphoblastic leukemia, so the T cells may come from the graft donor. CDR3s include the opening cysteine and the closing phenylalanine or tryptophan. The order of the fields is clone size, D gene, V gene, J gene, CDR3 protein, CDR3 DNA. D genes are given only for firm matches. Size is stated for part of the rows, as once, few or many counts, or as a class when the clone is expanded.

>.|.|TRBV18|TRBJ2-7
CASSAGTLYEQYF
TGTGCCAGCTCGGCCGGGACACTCTACGAGCAGTACTTC
>few|TRBD1|TRBV12-3/TRBV12-4|TRBJ2-1
CASSKTRAGGNEQFF
TGTGCCAGCAGCAAAACGCGGGCAGGGGGAAATGAGCAGTTCTTC
>few|.|TRBV7-8|TRBJ2-3
CASSWDFSFVTDTQYF
TGTGCCAGCAGTTGGGACTTTTCCTTTGTCACAGATACGCAGTATTTT
>few|.|TRBV29-1|TRBJ2-3
CSPKGTDTQYF
TGCAGCCCCAAGGGCACAGATACGCAGTATTTT
>few|TRBD2|TRBV12-3/TRBV12-4|TRBJ2-3
CASSLVASGSNTQYF
TGTGCCAGCAGTTTAGTGGCTAGCGGGAGTAATACGCAGTATTTT
>.|.|TRBV11-2|TRBJ2-3
CASSFWLPGSYGTDTQYF
TGTGCCAGCAGCTTTTGGCTTCCGGGGTCATACGGCACAGATACGCAGTATTTT
>.|.|TRBV6-5|TRBJ2-5
CASSYGRDQGETQYF
TGTGCCAGCAGTTACGGCCGGGACCAAGGAGAGACCCAGTACTTC
>.|TRBD1|TRBV15|TRBJ1-5
CATSSSGQGVEPQHF
TGTGCCACCAGCAGCTCGGGACAGGGGGTAGAGCCCCAGCATTTT
>many|.|TRBV12-3/TRBV12-4|TRBJ2-1
CASGARGSYNEQFF
TGTGCCAGCGGAGCTAGAGGTTCCTACAATGAGCAGTTCTTC
>.|TRBD2|TRBV3-1|TRBJ2-7
CASSQDHPGGPSYEQYF
TGTGCCAGCAGCCAAGATCATCCGGGAGGACCGTCCTACGAGCAGTACTTC
>few|.|TRBV7-9|TRBJ2-1
CASSTFRENEQFF
TGTGCCAGCAGCACCTTTAGGGAAAATGAGCAGTTCTTC
>few|TRBD1|TRBV12-3/TRBV12-4|TRBJ2-1
CASSLAGQGGNEQFF
TGTGCCAGCAGTTTAGCGGGACAGGGAGGGAATGAGCAGTTCTTC
>.|TRBD1|TRBV12-3/TRBV12-4|TRBJ1-2
CASSPDRGMLGYTF
TGTGCCAGCAGTCCGGACAGGGGGATGCTTGGCTACACCTTC
>.|.|TRBV19|TRBJ2-7
CASSTRTDEQYF
TGTGCCAGTAGTACCAGGACAGACGAGCAGTACTTC
>.|TRBD1|TRBV4-2|TRBJ2-3
CASSQDGAPGTAQDTQYF
TGTGCCAGCAGCCAAGATGGGGCCCCCGGGACAGCACAGGATACGCAGTATTTT
>.|.|TRBV2|TRBJ2-3
CASNFGAQPVRQYF
TGTGCCAGCAACTTCGGGGCTCAGCCTGTAAGGCAGTATTTT
>many|.|TRBV12-3/TRBV12-4|TRBJ2-7
CASSGSYEQYF
TGTGCCAGCAGTGGCTCCTACGAGCAGTACTTC
>.|.|TRBV12-3/TRBV12-4|TRBJ1-1
CASSLTGGRYTEAFF
TGTGCCAGCAGTCTAACGGGGGGCAGGTACACTGAAGCTTTCTTT
>.|.|TRBV4-2|TRBJ1-4
CASSLVRLHEKLFF
TGTGCCAGCAGCCTAGTAAGGCTTCATGAAAAACTGTTTTTT
>many|.|TRBV12-3/TRBV12-4|TRBJ2-3
CASRKGPKSAKTDTQYF
TGTGCCAGCAGGAAGGGCCCTAAGTCGGCTAAAACAGATACGCAGTATTTT